The entry that follows covers one T cell receptor (beta chain) sequence. Its antigen remains unknown. In alopecia areata patients, both lesional scalp punch biopsies and peripheral blood were collected. This sample was included in a study of CD8+ T cells in alopecia areata. As for the study in general: Treatment comprised oral tofacitinib, 5 to 10 mg twice daily, in treated patients. Study-level findings and limits: Compared with normal scalp, lesional scalp had higher clonality and more expanded CD8+ clones.

Germline-derived CDR1 and CDR2 are MGHRA and YSYEKL. The CDR3 is 14 residues long. V was trimmed by 2 bases and J by 1 base, leaving 8 bases between them. RNA was extracted and reverse transcribed into cDNA as the sequencing template. TCRdb's copy holds only in-frame clones and misses some; the assay was immunoSEQ multiplex PCR. Among approximately 65,000 clones listed, around 49% were seen once. The sequence was collected from a human donor with alopecia areata. The chain has TRBV4-1 and TRBJ1-1; no clear D gene. Sequencing used CD8+ T cells sorted from blood, obtained at week 0. The CDR3 DNA is TGCGCCAGCAGCCAAATGGGTCAGAACACTGAAGCTTTCTTT. This codes for CASSQMGQNTEAFF.